These T cell receptor beta chains were read from a single sample in a study of cytomegalovirus exposure and HLA in healthy donors. Sequencing used immunoSEQ multiplex PCR; TCRdb keeps in-frame clones, though not all of them. The sample records about 110,000 clones, around 70% being singletons. The sequencing input was PBMCs. The receptors derive from a woman aged 35 to 49 in good health and CMV-seronegative. CDR3s include the opening cysteine and the closing phenylalanine or tryptophan. A D gene is named only where the DNA matches it firmly. A row's size may be missing; if present it is once, few, many or a size class.

v_gene	abundance	j_gene	d_gene	CDR3aa	CDR3nt
TRBV5-5	.	TRBJ1-3	.	CASSWRADSGGRF	TGTGCCAGCAGCTGGAGGGCTGACAGTGGGGGAAGGTTT
TRBV5-1	.	TRBJ2-7	.	CASSLGEGASYEQYF	TGCGCCAGCAGCTTGGGGGAAGGGGCATCCTACGAGCAGTACTTC
TRBV10-3	.	TRBJ2-7	TRBD1	CAISEGQGAGDEQYF	TGTGCCATCAGTGAGGGACAGGGGGCGGGGGACGAGCAGTACTTC
TRBV29-1	.	TRBJ1-1	.	CSVKDSMNTEAFF	TGCAGCGTTAAGGACAGCATGAACACTGAAGCTTTCTTT
TRBV5-1	.	TRBJ1-1	TRBD1	CASSGGTGMNTEAFF	TGCGCCAGCAGCGGGGGGACAGGGATGAACACTGAAGCTTTCTTT
TRBV5-6	.	TRBJ2-7	TRBD1	CASIDRDSYEQYF	TGTGCCAGTATCGACAGGGACTCCTACGAGCAGTACTTC
TRBV5-6	.	TRBJ1-2	TRBD1	CASSTATGWSGYTF	TGTGCCAGCAGCACAGCGACAGGGTGGAGTGGCTACACCTTC
TRBV7-9	.	TRBJ2-5	.	CASSFIISGLQETQYF	TGTGCCAGCAGCTTTATAATCTCGGGACTCCAAGAGACCCAGTACTTC
TRBV2	.	TRBJ1-1	TRBD1	CASTPLAAGRTGGDTEAFF	TGTGCCAGCACCCCGTTAGCCGCGGGGCGGACAGGGGGGGACACTGAAGCTTTCTTT
TRBV2	once	TRBJ2-1	TRBD2	CASRETSGGAVEQFF	TGTGCCAGCAGGGAAACTAGCGGGGGGGCGGTTGAGCAGTTCTTC
TRBV19	.	TRBJ2-7	TRBD2	CASSTWASGRHEQYF	TGTGCCAGTAGTACATGGGCTAGCGGGAGGCACGAGCAGTACTTC
TRBV29-1	.	TRBJ1-4	.	CSVVGTTNEELFF	TGCAGCGTTGTTGGGACAACTAATGAAGAACTGTTTTTT
TRBV28	.	TRBJ2-7	TRBD1	CASSLQQGFEQYF	TGTGCCAGCAGCCTCCAACAGGGGTTTGAGCAGTACTTC
TRBV7-9	.	TRBJ1-1	.	CASDQWDGATEAFF	TGTGCCAGCGATCAGTGGGATGGGGCCACTGAAGCTTTCTTT
TRBV11-2	.	TRBJ2-7	.	CASSLAAAASSYEQYF	TGTGCCAGCAGCTTAGCGGCAGCGGCGAGCTCCTACGAGCAGTACTTC
TRBV28	.	TRBJ2-1	TRBD2	CASTRAAGGPIFNEQFF	TGTGCCAGCACCCGGGCGGCGGGAGGGCCGATCTTCAATGAGCAGTTCTTC
TRBV9	.	TRBJ2-7	TRBD2	CASNPEGGVYEQYF	TGTGCCAGCAACCCCGAGGGAGGGGTCTACGAGCAGTACTTC
TRBV9	.	TRBJ1-4	.	CASSVVAESRLFF	TGTGCCAGCAGCGTGGTGGCGGAGAGTAGACTGTTTTTT
TRBV27	.	TRBJ2-2	.	CANSLGGFRNTGELFF	TGTGCCAATAGTTTGGGGGGATTTCGTAACACCGGGGAGCTGTTTTTT
TRBV7-8	.	TRBJ2-4	.	CASSLRVSAKNIQYF	TGTGCCAGCAGCTTACGAGTCTCCGCCAAAAACATTCAGTACTTC
TRBV7-8	.	TRBJ1-5	.	CASSQQGVGNQPQHF	TGTGCCAGCAGCCAACAGGGAGTGGGCAATCAGCCCCAGCATTTT
TRBV27	.	TRBJ2-7	.	CASSIGQHYEQYF	TGTGCCAGCAGCATAGGACAGCACTACGAGCAGTACTTC
TRBV19	few	TRBJ1-3	.	CASSPLMTGRSGNTIYF	TGTGCCAGTAGTCCTCTCATGACAGGACGCTCTGGAAACACCATATATTTT
TRBV27	.	TRBJ1-6	TRBD1	CASRPTGYNSPLHF	TGTGCCAGCAGGCCGACAGGGTATAATTCACCCCTCCACTTT
TRBV2	.	TRBJ2-1	TRBD2	CASSEILAGEGSAFF	TGTGCCAGCAGTGAAATACTAGCGGGAGAGGGGAGTGCGTTCTTC
TRBV28	.	TRBJ2-1	TRBD1	CASRPPGQGRNEQFF	TGTGCCAGCAGGCCGCCGGGACAGGGGCGGAATGAGCAGTTCTTC
TRBV4-1	.	TRBJ2-7	TRBD2	CASSQDGGGSYEQYF	TGCGCCAGCAGCCAAGACGGCGGGGGCTCCTACGAGCAGTACTTC
TRBV27	.	TRBJ1-5	TRBD1	CASRRQGGQPQHF	TGTGCCAGCCGCAGACAGGGGGGTCAGCCCCAGCATTTT
TRBV25-1	.	TRBJ2-2	.	CASDRGGRSGELFF	TGTGCCAGTGATAGGGGAGGCCGGTCCGGGGAGCTGTTTTTT
TRBV7-6	.	TRBJ2-7	.	CASSPQGSAYEQYF	TGTGCCAGCAGCCCACAGGGTAGCGCCTACGAGCAGTACTTC
TRBV5-1	.	TRBJ1-4	.	CASSFEQANEKLFF	TGCGCCAGCAGCTTTGAACAGGCTAATGAAAAACTGTTTTTT
TRBV5-6	once	TRBJ2-5	TRBD2	CASKSSPGLVYRETQYF	TGTGCCAGCAAGAGTTCACCGGGACTAGTTTATCGAGAGACCCAGTACTTC
TRBV5-6	.	TRBJ2-5	TRBD2	CASSLLVSSGSETQYF	TGTGCCAGCAGCTTGCTCGTGTCTAGCGGGAGTGAGACCCAGTACTTC
TRBV6-5	.	TRBJ2-7	.	CASSWTQGYEQYF	TGTGCCAGCAGTTGGACACAGGGCTACGAGCAGTACTTC
TRBV7-9	.	TRBJ1-2	TRBD1	CASSLEVTGGAVDGYTF	TGTGCCAGCAGCTTAGAAGTGACAGGGGGCGCGGTCGATGGCTACACCTTC
TRBV9	.	TRBJ2-5	TRBD1	CASSSGTEETQYF	TGTGCCAGCAGCTCAGGGACAGAAGAGACCCAGTACTTC
TRBV4-1	.	TRBJ2-1	TRBD2	CASSPSSGGALNEQFF	TGCGCCAGCAGCCCATCTAGCGGGGGGGCCCTCAATGAGCAGTTCTTC
TRBV4-1	.	TRBJ2-1	.	CASSQRSGAEEQFF	TGCGCCAGCAGCCAAAGATCAGGAGCGGAAGAGCAGTTCTTC
TRBV5-1	.	TRBJ2-1	TRBD2	CASSLEHAGVGNEQFF	TGCGCCAGCAGCTTGGAACATGCGGGAGTGGGCAATGAGCAGTTCTTC
TRBV5-1	.	TRBJ1-4	.	CASSSGQPTNEKLFF	TGCGCCAGCAGCTCCGGACAGCCAACTAATGAAAAACTGTTTTTT
TRBV4-1	few	TRBJ1-6	.	CASSQGHFSRGSSYNSPLHF	TGCGCCAGCAGCCAAGGTCATTTCAGCAGGGGAAGCTCCTATAATTCACCCCTCCACTTT
TRBV19	once	TRBJ2-7	TRBD1	CASSTGTGLYEQYF	TGTGCCAGTAGTACCGGGACAGGGCTGTACGAGCAGTACTTC
TRBV27	.	TRBJ2-7	TRBD2	CASSPTSGFYEQYF	TGTGCCAGCAGTCCGACTAGCGGGTTTTACGAGCAGTACTTC
TRBV13	.	TRBJ1-2	TRBD1	CASSHGQGEGYGYTF	TGTGCCAGCAGCCATGGACAGGGAGAAGGCTATGGCTACACCTTC
TRBV7-9	.	TRBJ1-4	.	CASSLASSLAEKLFF	TGTGCCAGCAGCTTAGCGTCTAGTCTTGCCGAAAAACTGTTTTTT